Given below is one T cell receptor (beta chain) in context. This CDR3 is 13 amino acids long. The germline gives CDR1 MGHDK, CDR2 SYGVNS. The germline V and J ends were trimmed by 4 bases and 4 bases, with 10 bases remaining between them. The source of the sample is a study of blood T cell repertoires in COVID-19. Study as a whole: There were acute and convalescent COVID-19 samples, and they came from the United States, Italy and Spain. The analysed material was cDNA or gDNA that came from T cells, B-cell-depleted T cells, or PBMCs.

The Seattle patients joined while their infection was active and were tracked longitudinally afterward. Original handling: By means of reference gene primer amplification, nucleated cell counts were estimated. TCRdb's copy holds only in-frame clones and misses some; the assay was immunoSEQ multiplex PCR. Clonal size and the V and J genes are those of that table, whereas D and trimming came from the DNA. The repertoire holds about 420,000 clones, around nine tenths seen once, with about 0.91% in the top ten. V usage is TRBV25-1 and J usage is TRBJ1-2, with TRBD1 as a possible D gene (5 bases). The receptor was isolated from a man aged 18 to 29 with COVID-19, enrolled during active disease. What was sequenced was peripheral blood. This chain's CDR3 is CASSAGRAYGYTF. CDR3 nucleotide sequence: TGTGCCAGCAGTGCGGGCAGGGCCTATGGCTACACCTTC.